The 29 T cell receptor beta chains below come from one sample, sequenced in a study of shared clonotypes between healthy human individuals. The data were produced by immunoSEQ multiplex PCR, yet TCRdb's version contains in-frame clones alone and is incomplete. The sample has roughly 640,000 clones, around 67% seen once; the top ten hold approximately 1.7%. The sequenced sample was memory CD4+ T cells sorted from blood. The subset denotes: CD45RA-negative fraction. The receptors come from a woman in her twenties or thirties in good health.

This clone was found many times. The chain has TRBV4-1 and TRBJ1-1; D perhaps matches TRBD1 (6 bases). The V gene lost 4 bases and the J gene lost 3 bases, with 18 bases spanning the gap. This CDR3 has 16 residues. CDR1 is MGHRA and CDR2 is YSYEKL in the germline V gene. The CDR3 bases are TGCGCCAGCAGCCCCGATGGGGGGCGACGGGACACTGAAGCTTTCTTT. Translation: CASSPDGGRRDTEAFF.

This clone was seen at least ten times. V and J are TRBV30 and TRBJ2-1, with D possibly being TRBD1 (5 bases). This CDR3 comprises 12 residues. V lost 2 bases and J 5 bases, leaving 7 bases between the germline ends. Germline assignment: CDR1 GTSNPN and CDR2 SVGIG (reference sequence). The CDR3 sequence: CAWSKGHNEQFF. The CDR3 DNA is TGTGCCTGGAGTAAGGGGCACAATGAGCAGTTCTTC. Using reference TRBV30 and TRBJ2-1 for the parts outside the CDR3, the full variable domain is SQTIHQWPATLVQPVGSPLSLECTVEGTSNPNLYWYRQAAGRGLQLLFYSVGIGQISSEVPQNLSASRPQDRQFILSSKKLLLSDSGFYLCAWSKGHNEQFFGPGTRLTVL.

J is TRBJ2-7 and V is TRBV7-9; D gene unclear. The CDR3 is 13 amino acids. Germline values: CDR1 SEHNR, CDR2 FQNEAQ (reference sequence). Trimming cost V 1 base and J 4 bases, with 8 bases left between them. The CDR3 protein is CASSLVLVYEQYF. CDR3 sequence (DNA): TGTGCCAGCAGCTTAGTGCTAGTGTACGAGCAGTACTTC.

This chain uses TRBV5-1 with TRBJ2-5, with D possibly TRBD1 on 6 matching bases. The CDR3 covers 14 residues. V lost 2 bases, J lost 2 bases, and 10 bases lay in between. Germline values: CDR1 SGHRS, CDR2 YFSETQ. The CDR3 bases are TGCGCCAGCAGCTTCCTCGGACAGCAAGAGACCCAGTACTTC. This sequence encodes CASSFLGQQETQYF.

The rearrangement joins TRBV18 to TRBJ2-5; D is undetermined. This CDR3 contains 15 residues. Trimming removed 0 bases from V and 1 base from J, with 9 bases in between. CDR1 is KGHSH and CDR2 is LQKENI in the germline V gene. CDR3 nucleotides: TGTGCCAGCTCACCACCGGAGATTGGCCAAGAGACCCAGTACTTC. This gives the protein CASSPPEIGQETQYF.

As DNA, the CDR3 is TGTGCCAGCAGCTCAGGACTAGCGGGAACCAATGAGCAGTTCTTC. It is translated as CASSSGLAGTNEQFF. The genes are TRBV6-6 and TRBJ2-1, with 12 nucleotides matching TRBD2. V lost 6 bases to trimming and J lost 6 bases; unmatched junction nucleotides: 6. The CDR3 spans 15 residues. Per germline, CDR1 MNHNY and CDR2 SVGAGI (reference sequence).

The V call is TRBV2, the J call TRBJ1-1; D unresolved. From germline, CDR1 is SNHLY and CDR2 FYNNEI. The CDR3 has 15 residues. The ends were cut back, 1 base at V and 1 base at J, with 10 bases in the middle. The CDR3 DNA is TGTGCCAGCAGTGAAGAGGTACTAGGGAACACTGAAGCTTTCTTT. It is translated as CASSEEVLGNTEAFF.

This sequence joins TRBV5-1 and TRBJ2-5; D may correspond to TRBD1 or TRBD2 (5 bases each). The V gene's germline CDR1 is SGHRS and CDR2 YFSETQ. The CDR3 is 14 residues long. Trimming took 0 bases from V and 5 from J, leaving 11 bases between them. The CDR3 sequence is CASSLGEGTETQYF. CDR3 in DNA: TGCGCCAGCAGCTTGGGAGAGGGGACCGAGACCCAGTACTTC.

The chain links TRBV29-1 to TRBJ2-5; the D gene is possibly TRBD2 (6 bases). The germline V gene has CDR1 SQVTM and CDR2 ANQGSEA. The ends were cut back, 8 bases at V and 4 bases at J, with 14 bases in the middle. CDR3 size: 12 residues. CDR3 sequence reads: CSSTGGAETQYF. CDR3 DNA sequence: TGCAGCTCCACCGGGGGAGCAGAGACCCAGTACTTC.

This sequence joins TRBV9 and TRBJ1-4; tentatively, D is TRBD1 (5 bases). V lost 0 bases to trimming and J lost 7 bases, with 10 bases between them. CDR1 and CDR2 from the germline V gene are SGDLS and YYNGEE. The CDR3 is made up of 14 amino acids. The CDR3 bases are TGTGCCAGCAGCGTAGCGGGGACGGGTGAAAAACTGTTTTTT. This gives the protein CASSVAGTGEKLFF.

The V gene is TRBV2, the J gene TRBJ2-7; either TRBD1 or TRBD2 may fit D (5 bases each). Trimming cost V 5 bases and J 6 bases, with 11 bases left between them. The germline CDR1 and CDR2 sequences are SNHLY and FYNNEI. This CDR3 spans 12 amino acids. In nucleotides, the CDR3 is TGTGCCAGCAGTTTGGGGGTAGGCGAGCAGTACTTC. It codes for CASSLGVGEQYF.

This clone was recorded once. CDR3 protein: CASSLGGTATDTQYF. The CDR3 region has the DNA TGCGCCAGCAGCTTGGGTGGGACAGCCACAGATACGCAGTATTTT. The J gene is TRBJ2-3, the V gene TRBV5-1, with 7 bases matching TRBD1. J gave up 2 bases and V 0 bases, and 3 bases lay outside the gene matches. The CDR3 covers 15 residues. Germline values: CDR1 SGHRS, CDR2 YFSETQ.

The V gene is TRBV19, the J gene TRBJ2-1, with 9 positions matching TRBD1. The CDR3 is 14 residues long. V shed 7 bases and J 4 bases; nucleotides not matched to a gene: 5. CDR1 is LNHDA and CDR2 is SQIVND in the germline V gene (reference sequence). This chain's CDR3 is CASTAGQGYNEQFF. CDR3 coding DNA: TGTGCCAGTACCGCGGGACAGGGATACAATGAGCAGTTCTTC.

CDR3 sequence reads: CASSPGTGQIKEAFF. CDR3 nucleotides: TGTGCCAGCAGTCCGGGGACAGGACAGATTAAGGAAGCTTTCTTT. The chain has TRBV28 and TRBJ1-1; 8 bases agree with TRBD1. Per the germline V gene, CDR1 is MDHEN and CDR2 is SYDVKM. V was pared by 5 bases and J by 8 bases, with 13 bases of the junction left unmatched. CDR3 size: 15 residues.

The chain carries TRBV6-1 and TRBJ2-2; TRBD1 matches 9 bases. V was pared by 8 bases and J by 7 bases, with 8 bases of the junction left unmatched. The CDR3 consists of 14 residues. Germline CDR1 reads MNHNS; CDR2 reads SASEGT. The chain's CDR3 is CASGGTGFGGELFF. CDR3 coding DNA: TGTGCCAGCGGGGGGACAGGGTTTGGCGGGGAGCTGTTTTTT.

The chain joins TRBV28 to TRBJ1-2, with TRBD1 as a possible D gene (6 bases). Germline lookup yields CDR1 MDHEN and CDR2 SYDVKM. The CDR3 is 16 residues long. With 7 bases removed from V and 4 bases from J, the gap between germline ends came to 22 bases. This CDR3 is CASTPPQGNTGYGYTF. The CDR3 DNA reads as TGTGCCAGCACCCCGCCCCAGGGGAATACGGGCTATGGCTACACCTTC.

As for this clone: A junction boundary mismatches the germline segment, possibly from a read error. This chain links TRBV5-3 with TRBJ2-1; possibly TRBD1 for D (6 bases). TRBV5-3 is annotated as an ORF whose role is uncertain. The CDR3 runs to 13 residues. CDR3 residues: CASSLKTGNEQFF. For the CDR3, the DNA is TGTGCCAGCAGCTTGAAAACAGGGAATGAGCAGTTCTTC.

By share of the sample, this clone is medium-sized. V is TRBV7-8 and J is TRBJ2-7; D is tentatively TRBD1 or TRBD2 (5 bases each). Germline V gives CDR1 SGHVS, CDR2 FQNEAQ. This CDR3 spans 14 amino acids. V dropped 2 bases and J dropped 4 bases, with 12 bases sitting between them. The CDR3 DNA reads as TGTGCCAGCAGCTTACTCGAGGGACCATACGAGCAGTACTTC. It is translated as CASSLLEGPYEQYF.

A note on this clone: This may arise from a read error, as a much more abundant clone is one base away. The same CDR3 arises from other DNA sequences in this sample as well. The V and J genes are TRBV28 and TRBJ2-1; either TRBD1 or TRBD2 may fit D (7 bases each). Trimming took off 7 bases at V and 8 bases at J, with 24 bases between the two ends. The CDR3 sequence is 16 residues long. Germline V gene sequence: CDR1 MDHEN, CDR2 SYDVKM. CDR3 region: CASTPRGGLLSYEQFF. CDR3 in DNA: TGTGCCAGCACTCCCAGGGGGGGGCTTCTTTCCTATGAGCAGTTCTTC.

The chain employs TRBV27 and TRBJ1-1; TRBD1 is a possible D gene (5 bases). CDR1 and CDR2 from the germline V gene are MNHEY and SMNVEV (reference sequence). The CDR3 is made up of 14 amino acids. The germline V and J ends were trimmed by 7 bases and 6 bases, with 18 bases remaining between them. The CDR3 DNA reads as TGTGCCAGCACCTTGAGGCGGGGGTCTCCTGAAGCTTTCTTT. Encoded protein: CASTLRRGSPEAFF.

The rearrangement links TRBV29-1 to TRBJ1-2, with no clear D. Trimming cost V 6 bases and J 8 bases, with 22 bases left between them. CDR1 and CDR2 (germline): SQVTM, ANQGSEA. The CDR3 spans 14 residues. CDR3 loop: CSVVKGGSGPGYTF. The CDR3 DNA reads as TGCAGCGTGGTAAAGGGAGGCTCCGGCCCGGGCTACACCTTC. Full variable domain (missing parts from reference TRBV29-1 and TRBJ1-2): SAVISQKPSRDICQRGTSLTIQCQVDSQVTMMFWYRQQPGQSLTLIATANQGSEATYESGFVIDKFPISRPNLTFSTLTVSNMSPEDSSIYLCSVVKGGSGPGYTFGSGTRLTVV.

The chain combines TRBV16 with TRBJ2-1; a possible D gene is TRBD2 (6 bases). The V gene's germline CDR1 is KGHSY and CDR2 FQNENV. CDR3 size: 15 residues. V lost 2 bases, J lost 0 bases, and 8 bases lay in between. CDR3 nucleotide sequence: TGTGCCAGCAGCCAAGGGCGGGGCTCCTACAATGAGCAGTTCTTC. Protein product: CASSQGRGSYNEQFF. Together with reference TRBV16 and TRBJ2-1, the CDR3 gives the full variable domain: GEEVAQTPKHLVRGEGQKAKLYCAPIKGHSYVFWYQQVLKNEFKFLISFQNENVFDETGMPKERFSAKCLPNSPCSLEIQATKLEDSAVYFCASSQGRGSYNEQFFGPGTRLTVL.

The genes are TRBV9 and TRBJ2-5, with 9 bases lining up with TRBD2. V shed 0 bases, J shed 7 bases, and the junction held 1 base outside the gene matches. Germline V CDR1 and CDR2: SGDLS, YYNGEE. The CDR3 is 13 residues long. CDR3 DNA sequence: TGTGCCAGCAGCGTAGTACTAGCGGGGACCCAGTACTTC. It specifies CASSVVLAGTQYF.

The chain joins TRBV9 to TRBJ1-4; D is ambiguous. CDR3 length equals 12 residues. Germline V gene lookup returns CDR1 SGDLS and CDR2 YYNGEE. V lost 4 bases and J 6 bases, leaving 7 bases between the germline ends. CDR3 sequence: CASSSSYEKLFF. The CDR3 region has the DNA TGTGCCAGCAGCAGTTCTTATGAAAAACTGTTTTTT.

This sequence joins TRBV28 and TRBJ2-3; 8 bases align to TRBD1. CDR1 is MDHEN and CDR2 is SYDVKM in the germline V gene. With V trimmed by 10 bases and J by 4 bases, 10 bases remained unmatched. This CDR3 has 14 amino acids. The CDR3 loop reads CATRDRSQADTQYF. For the CDR3, the DNA is TGTGCCACCCGGGACAGGAGCCAAGCAGATACGCAGTATTTT.

J is TRBJ2-3 and V is TRBV6-5; the match to TRBD2 covers 9 bases. CDR3 size: 14 residues. Germline values: CDR1 MNHEY, CDR2 SVGAGI. The V gene end was trimmed by 2 bases and the J gene end by 6 bases; junction bases not matched to a gene: 3. As DNA, the CDR3 is TGTGCCAGCAGTTACGGACTAGCGTCCGATACGCAGTATTTT. Protein product: CASSYGLASDTQYF.

This chain uses TRBV27 with TRBJ1-5, with a weak D call TRBD1 (6 bases). CDR1 MNHEY and CDR2 SMNVEV come from the germline V gene (reference sequence). The germline V and J ends were trimmed by 2 bases and 11 bases, with 16 bases remaining between them. The CDR3 spans 14 residues. CDR3 coding DNA: TGTGCCAGCAGTTTAAGGGGGACGATTCCGACCCAGCATTTT. This sequence encodes CASSLRGTIPTQHF.

J is TRBJ1-1 and V is TRBV7-3; 8 bases fit TRBD1. CDR3 size: 15 residues. Germline V gene data show CDR1 as SGHTA and CDR2 as FQGTGA. V gave up 2 bases and J gave up 3 bases; unmatched junction bases: 5. The CDR3 reads CASSLSGGADTEAFF. The CDR3 nucleotides read TGTGCCAGCAGCTTATCAGGGGGCGCTGACACTGAAGCTTTCTTT. Based on the CDR3 plus reference TRBV7-3 and TRBJ1-1, the full variable domain is GAGVSQTPSNKVTEKGKYVELRCDPISGHTALYWYRQSLGQGPEFLIYFQGTGAADDSGLPNDRFFAVRPEGSVSTLKIQRTERGDSAVYLCASSLSGGADTEAFFGQGTRLTVV.

The chain employs TRBV6-5 and TRBJ1-4; 9 bases align to TRBD1. Germline loops: CDR1 MNHEY, CDR2 SVGAGI. V trimming: 6 bases; J trimming: 7 bases; junction bases outside the gene matches: 6. The CDR3 has 14 amino acids. Here the CDR3 reads CASRMGQGAEKLFF. The CDR3 DNA reads as TGTGCCAGCAGAATGGGACAGGGAGCTGAAAAACTGTTTTTT.